One and the same sample provided the 26 T cell receptor beta chains below, sequenced in a study of blood T cell repertoires in COVID-19. Sequencing used immunoSEQ multiplex PCR; TCRdb keeps in-frame clones, though not all of them. In the table there are about 250,000 clones, 65% to 90% of which are singletons. Sequencing used PBMCs or T cells enriched from blood (not recorded which). These receptors were taken from a middle-aged man who had recovered from COVID-19.

The V gene is TRBV3-1 (or the pseudogene TRBV3-2), the J gene TRBJ2-3; 11 positions agree with TRBD2. The CDR3 has 19 amino acids. The V segment lost 4 bases and the J segment 0 bases; nucleotides outside the gene matches: 12. Germline CDR1 is LGHDT and CDR2 is YNNKEL (reference sequence). The CDR3 coding sequence is TGTGCCAGCAGCCCCTTACCGGGACTAGCGGAAGAGAGCACAGATACGCAGTATTTT. This sequence encodes CASSPLPGLAEESTDTQYF.

The CDR3 protein is CASSYRTVPNYGYTF. The CDR3 nucleotides read TGTGCCAGCAGTTATCGGACAGTTCCTAACTATGGCTACACCTTC. The V gene is TRBV6-2 or TRBV6-3, the J gene TRBJ1-2; D might be TRBD1 (6 bases). This CDR3 contains 15 residues. Trimming took off 3 bases at V and 0 bases at J, with 11 bases between the two ends. Germline V gene data show CDR1 as MNHEY and CDR2 as SVGEGT.

The rearrangement links TRBV5-4 to TRBJ2-7, with 10 bases identical to TRBD2. Germline V gene lookup returns CDR1 SGHNT and CDR2 YYREEE (reference sequence). Trimming took 1 base from V and 4 from J; bases not matched to a gene: 5. The length of the CDR3 is 15 residues. The CDR3 nucleotides are TGTGCCAGCAGCTTGTCCGGGACTAGCGATTACGAGCAGTACTTC. Translated, it gives CASSLSGTSDYEQYF.

The gene calls are TRBV19 and TRBJ1-2; TRBD1 aligns across 7 bases. Germline lookup yields CDR1 LNHDA and CDR2 SQIVND (reference sequence). The ends lost 6 bases at V and 3 bases at J; junction bases unmatched: 10. The CDR3 has 15 amino acids. CDR3 loop: CASSSGTDRDYGYTF. The CDR3 coding sequence is TGTGCCAGTAGCTCGGGGACAGACAGGGACTATGGCTACACCTTC.

This chain joins TRBV11-2 and TRBJ2-3, with D unresolved. The V end was cut by 5 bases, the J end by 7 bases, with 4 bases between. CDR3 length: 10 amino acids. Germline CDR1 reads SGHAT; CDR2 reads FQNNGV. DNA of the CDR3: TGTGCCAGCAGCCTAAATACGCAGTATTTT. Translated: CASSLNTQYF. The full variable domain, its missing parts supplied by reference TRBV11-2 and TRBJ2-3, is EAGVAQSPRYKIIEKRQSVAFWCNPISGHATLYWYQQILGQGPKLLIQFQNNGVVDDSQLPKDRFSAERLKGVDSTLKIQPAKLEDSAVYLCASSLNTQYFGPGTRLTVL.

V is TRBV6-5 and J is TRBJ2-2, with D possibly matching TRBD1 (5 bases). V was trimmed by 10 bases and J by 2 bases, leaving 14 bases between them. This CDR3 contains 14 residues. Germline lookup yields CDR1 MNHEY and CDR2 SVGAGI. As DNA, the CDR3 is TGTGCCACCTCATTTAGGGGAAACACCGGGGAGCTGTTTTTT. Translating gives CATSFRGNTGELFF.

Worth noting for this clone: This CDR3 is also generated by other DNA sequences in the sample. The DNA for the CDR3 is TGTGCCAGCAGTTTCGACAGGGGTTACGAGCAGTACTTC. Its translation is CASSFDRGYEQYF. The genes are TRBV27 and TRBJ2-7; 8 positions agree with TRBD1. V lost 3 bases, J lost 4 bases, and 2 bases stayed unmatched. This CDR3 is 13 amino acids long. Germline CDR1 MNHEY, CDR2 SMNVEV (reference sequence).

J is TRBJ2-1 and V is TRBV5-6; D is unresolved. The ends were cut back, 0 bases at V and 10 bases at J, with 5 bases in the middle. In germline, CDR1 is SGHDT, CDR2 YYEEEE. There are 11 residues in the CDR3. CDR3 DNA sequence: TGTGCCAGCAGCTTGGGCTACGAGCAGTTCTTC. It yields the protein CASSLGYEQFF.

The chain joins TRBV7-2 to TRBJ2-5; 10 bases align to TRBD2. CDR1 SGHTA and CDR2 FQGNSA come from the germline V gene. After removal of 5 bases from V and 5 bases from J, the junction contained 11 bases not matched to a gene. This CDR3 is built from 16 residues. The DNA for the CDR3 is TGTGCCAGCAGCACTCGGACTAGCGGTGTAGGGGAGACCCAGTACTTC. Amino acid sequence: CASSTRTSGVGETQYF.

This chain links TRBV10-3 with TRBJ2-5; 9 bases are shared with TRBD2. V lost 4 bases to trimming and J lost 3 bases; unmatched junction nucleotides: 6. CDR1 and CDR2 from the germline V gene are ENHRY and SYGVKD. The CDR3 has 15 residues. The CDR3 loop is CAISVDLAGKETQYF. The CDR3 coding sequence is TGTGCCATCAGTGTAGATCTAGCGGGGAAAGAGACCCAGTACTTC.

V is TRBV19 and J is TRBJ1-6; 11 positions agree with TRBD1. J was trimmed by 9 bases and V by 7 bases; bases with no gene match: 8. CDR1 is LNHDA, CDR2 SQIVND, per germline (reference sequence). This CDR3 spans 15 amino acids. The chain's CDR3 is CASTRTGGGGSPLHF. The CDR3 region has the DNA TGTGCCAGTACCCGGACAGGGGGCGGCGGTTCACCCCTCCACTTT.

The chain has TRBV28 and TRBJ1-2, with D perhaps TRBD1 (6 bases). The CDR3 spans 14 residues. The ends were cut back, 2 bases at V and 7 bases at J, with 14 bases in the middle. Germline CDR1 is MDHEN and CDR2 is SYDVKM. Written as DNA, the CDR3 is TGTGCCAGCAGTTTAAGGGCCACAGGGTCTGGCTACACCTTC. This translates into CASSLRATGSGYTF.

The chain uses TRBV11-2 and TRBJ2-2, with 8 positions matching TRBD2. V gave up 5 bases and J gave up 5 bases; unmatched junction bases: 13. Per germline, CDR1 SGHAT and CDR2 FQNNGV. This CDR3 has 17 residues. The CDR3 DNA reads as TGTGCCAGCAGCACGAACCCTCGGGCGGGGGGTACCGGGGAGCTGTTTTTT. It codes for CASSTNPRAGGTGELFF.

The chain couples TRBV5-4 to TRBJ2-5; 15 bases are a match to TRBD2. With V trimmed by 5 bases and J by 5 bases, 7 bases remained unmatched. Germline-derived CDR1 and CDR2 are SGHNT and YYREEE (reference sequence). CDR3 length: 16 residues. CDR3 nucleotides: TGTGCCAGCAGTCCCGGGACTAGCGGGGGGTTTGAGACCCAGTACTTC. It yields the protein CASSPGTSGGFETQYF.

The J gene is TRBJ2-1, the V gene TRBV19, with D perhaps TRBD1 (5 bases). Per the germline V gene, CDR1 is LNHDA and CDR2 is SQIVND (reference sequence). V was pared by 3 bases and J by 6 bases, with 9 bases between. The CDR3 has 13 amino acids. The CDR3 nucleotides are TGTGCCAGTAGTATCCAGGGAACCAATGAGCAGTTCTTC. Amino acids: CASSIQGTNEQFF.

The chain combines TRBV5-1 with TRBJ2-5; TRBD2 might be the D (6 bases). V was cut by 4 bases and J by 2 bases, with 15 bases left in between. Germline CDR1 and CDR2: SGHRS and YFSETQ. The CDR3 spans 15 residues. This CDR3 reads CASSLQRREQETQYF. The CDR3 bases are TGCGCCAGCAGCCTTCAAAGGAGGGAGCAAGAGACCCAGTACTTC.

The chain is built from TRBV5-5 and TRBJ2-5; 11 bases agree with TRBD2. The CDR3 length is 19 residues. V lost 0 bases and J lost 7; bases outside the gene matches: 17. Germline V lookup: CDR1 SGHKS, CDR2 YYEKEE (reference sequence). CDR3 bases: TGTGCCAGCAGCTTGGCCCATACTAGCGGGGGCCCCCAGCGGAGGACCCAGTACTTC. This codes for CASSLAHTSGGPQRRTQYF.

Details on this clone: The limits of the CDR3 on the DNA are not certain, so only TCRdb's listed CDR3 is given. The V call is TRBV19, the J call TRBJ1-2. Germline V CDR1 and CDR2: LNHDA, SQIVND (reference sequence). The CDR3 length equals 14 residues, ends included. CDR3 amino acids: CASSTSADYYGYTF.

This sequence joins TRBV7-2 and TRBJ2-7; 12 bases map to TRBD2. The germline gives CDR1 SGHTA, CDR2 FQGNSA. V was clipped by 1 base and J by 6 bases; unmatched bases: 7. The length of the CDR3 is 16 residues. The CDR3 DNA follows: TGTGCCAGCAGCTTAGTGGCTAGCGGGGGGGCCGCCGAGCAGTACTTC. Protein product: CASSLVASGGAAEQYF.

This chain joins TRBV2 and TRBJ2-3; the match to TRBD2 covers 8 bases. Germline CDR1 reads SNHLY; CDR2 reads FYNNEI. The CDR3 has 15 amino acids. With 6 bases clipped from V and 4 bases from J, the junction kept 9 bases outside the gene matches. Here the CDR3 reads CASSAVLAGADTQYF. CDR3 DNA: TGTGCCAGCAGCGCCGTGCTAGCGGGTGCAGATACGCAGTATTTT.

The chain employs TRBV7-9 and TRBJ1-4, with 9 bases matching TRBD1. From germline, CDR1 is SEHNR and CDR2 FQNEAQ (reference sequence). The J segment lost 8 bases and the V segment lost 3 bases, leaving 7 bases of the junction unmatched. This CDR3 is 15 amino acids long. CDR3 coding DNA: TGTGCCAGCAGCTTCAGGGGGACAGGGAAGGAAAAACTGTTTTTT. This gives the protein CASSFRGTGKEKLFF.

This clone turned up a few times. This chain connects TRBV6-5 to TRBJ1-1; 8 nucleotides agree with TRBD1. The germline CDR1 and CDR2 sequences are MNHEY and SVGAGI. The CDR3 is 15 amino acids. Germline trimming cut 5 bases from V and 1 base from J; bases unmatched to any gene: 6. This chain's CDR3 is CASSTDRGSNTEAFF. The CDR3 DNA reads as TGTGCCAGCAGTACCGACAGGGGCTCGAACACTGAAGCTTTCTTT.

The chain recombines TRBV6-5 with TRBJ1-5; 9 positions agree with TRBD1. Germline CDR1 MNHEY, CDR2 SVGAGI. This CDR3 spans 13 amino acids. Trimming at V came to 7 bases and at J to 7 bases, leaving 5 bases not matched to a gene. The CDR3: CASKGQGNQPQHF. DNA of the CDR3: TGTGCCAGCAAGGGACAGGGAAACCAGCCCCAGCATTTT.

The rearrangement uses TRBV18 and TRBJ1-4; no clear D. This CDR3 has 13 amino acids. Looked up from germline, CDR1 is KGHSH and CDR2 is LQKENI. Trimming removed 3 bases at V and 7 bases at J, with 9 bases between. In DNA, the CDR3 is TGTGCCAGCTCACCGAGCGGTTTTGAAAAACTGTTTTTT. Translated: CASSPSGFEKLFF.

The V and J genes are TRBV18 and TRBJ2-5; TRBD2 might be the D (5 bases). V lost 3 bases and J lost 0, with 14 bases in between. The CDR3 length is 16 residues. Germline lookup yields CDR1 KGHSH and CDR2 LQKENI. CDR3 nucleotides: TGTGCCAGCTCACCGAGTGATGGAGGCAACCAAGAGACCCAGTACTTC. This gives the protein CASSPSDGGNQETQYF.

This chain uses TRBV3-1 (or the pseudogene TRBV3-2) with TRBJ1-1; 7 bases fit TRBD1. Germline lookup yields CDR1 LGHDT and CDR2 YNNKEL (reference sequence). The CDR3 has 15 amino acids. Unmatched junction bases numbered 6, after V lost 2 bases and J lost 3 bases. CDR3 DNA: TGTGCCAGCAGCCAAACCGGGACAGTTGACACTGAAGCTTTCTTT. Translated: CASSQTGTVDTEAFF.